This T cell receptor beta chain was obtained from a study of tumor-infiltrating T cells and Merkel cell polyomavirus (dated by TCRdb to the late 2010s). About the full investigation: CD8+ T cells specific for the Merkel cell polyomavirus KLL epitope were examined in Merkel cell carcinoma patients. TRB sequencing covered KLL-tetramer-sorted cells from blood or tumor-infiltrating lymphocytes in 14 to 15 samples, plus 12 matched whole-tumor samples. Patients came in at different disease stages and had a median follow-up of around 2.8 years, ranging from roughly 1.1 to 6.0 years. The majority of whole-tumor samples consisted of approximately 26-micron curls cut from formalin-fixed, paraffin-embedded tissue blocks. Patient treatments varied, were not standardized, and included chemotherapy, radiation and immunotherapies. Across the study, one tumor sample was a frozen nodal tumor digest and one was a flash-frozen core biopsy of a metastasis. What the study reported, not specific to this receptor: A higher fraction of KLL-specific T cells within tumors (roughly 1.7-20% versus about 0-0.14%) was associated with significantly better MCC-specific survival. One limitation of the study is the small sample size (n ≈ 12 patients). KLL-specific TRB repertoires were found to be diverse and largely private, with only one public clonotype, shared by two patients, identified among more than 300 unique sequences. Only a single viral epitope was studied, so T cells against other Merkel cell polyomavirus epitopes were not captured. More unique KLL-specific clonotypes in tumors (about 5-120 vs 0-3) was associated with a significant MCC-specific survival advantage (P = 0.0051).

Library creation used the immunoSEQ multiplex PCR assay. Genomic DNA extraction, TRB sequencing and normalization were performed by Adaptive Biotechnologies (Seattle, WA). In the source study's methods: To compute clonality, the Shannon entropy of productive TRB sequences was normalized by log2 of unique productive sequences and then subtracted from one. KLL-specific clonotypes in tumors were found by matching TCRbeta CDR3 amino acid sequences to the sequences from the tetramer-sorted sample of each patient. TCRdb mirrors the immuneACCESS table, restricted to in-frame sequences. Some clones are absent from its copies; in checked studies, under half trace to an unresolved V gene, and the reason for the others is unknown. V, J and clone size derive from that table, while D and trimming were established from the DNA sequence. This sample is represented by 20,000 to 25,000 clones; nearly 90% of them were singletons. More than 2.5% of the sample belongs to the ten largest clones.

A distance of 16 bases separates the germline ends of V and J, which lose 5 bases and 3 bases respectively. As encoded in the germline V gene, CDR1 is SGHAT while CDR2 is FQNNGV. The CDR3 spans 15 residues, from the cysteine through the phenylalanine. Only the CDR3 DNA stays, 45 bases, in frame from base 1. Robust positive staining for Merkel cell polyomavirus Large T antigen was observed by immunohistochemistry in the tumors of all patients. The study included over ten Merkel cell carcinoma patients who had robust KLL-tetramer+ populations, above 0.04% of CD8+ T cells, in blood and/or cultured TIL. All patients were Caucasian, with a median age of approximately 65 years and a range of roughly 50 to 85 years. Lymph node tumors were analyzed for patients with unknown primaries who presented with nodal disease, or when insufficient primary tissue was available. A remark on this clone: Its recognized antigen is unknown. No base qualities exist here, and no much larger clone lies one base off it.

Sequencing was done on a sample of lymph node tissue. The V and J segments used are TRBV11-2 and TRBJ1-2; the D gene cannot be named for sure. The receptor comes from a man aged 45 to 65 with Merkel cell carcinoma. The DNA sequence is given as TGTGCCAGCAGCGCCCGCCCTAGTGTGTACTATGGCTACACCTTC. Its coded protein is CASSARPSVYYGYTF.